Following are 26 T cell receptor beta chains from one sample sequenced in a study of cytomegalovirus exposure and HLA in healthy donors. 60 Vbeta and 13 Jbeta primers were used in PCR. Some clones are missing from TCRdb's copy, which holds only in-frame ones; the method was immunoSEQ multiplex PCR. The data include about 33,000 clones; the top ten clones carry 4.5%. Material: PBMCs. These receptor sequences come from a woman between 35 and 50 years old in good health and CMV-seropositive.

The chain combines TRBV11-2 with TRBJ2-2, with 10 bases identical to TRBD2. With 5 bases clipped from V and 3 bases from J, the junction kept 3 bases outside the gene matches. The germline CDR1 and CDR2 sequences are SGHAT and FQNNGV. This CDR3 comprises 15 residues. The CDR3 loop is CASSASGRDTGELFF. The CDR3, as DNA: TGTGCCAGCAGCGCCAGCGGGAGGGACACCGGGGAGCTGTTTTTT.

The chain carries TRBV30 and TRBJ1-5; D is possibly TRBD1 (5 bases). The CDR3 contains 15 residues. Deletions cut 5 bases from V and 4 bases from J, with 18 bases between. Germline V gene sequence: CDR1 GTSNPN, CDR2 SVGIG (reference sequence). CDR3 nucleotides: TGTGCCTGGGCATCAGGGTCCCGTGAGAATCAGCCCCAGCATTTT. This codes for CAWASGSRENQPQHF.

The CDR3 sequence: CASSLVRVETQYF. DNA of the CDR3: TGCGCCAGCAGCTTGGTCAGGGTGGAGACCCAGTACTTC. The chain recombines TRBV5-1 with TRBJ2-5; possible D gene TRBD1, 5 bases. The CDR3 runs to 13 residues. Germline assignment: CDR1 SGHRS and CDR2 YFSETQ. V lost 0 bases, J lost 5 bases, and 8 bases lay in between.

Concerning this clone: Within the sample, other DNA sequences also encode this same CDR3. The chain recombines TRBV29-1 with TRBJ2-1; 9 bases are a match to TRBD1. J gave up 3 bases and V 4 bases, and 19 bases lay outside the gene matches. This CDR3 contains 19 residues. Germline CDR1 reads SQVTM; CDR2 reads ANQGSEA. This CDR3 is CSVADKTGGRGRFYNEQFF. In DNA form, the CDR3 reads TGCAGCGTTGCAGATAAGACAGGGGGACGTGGACGGTTCTACAATGAGCAGTTCTTC.

This sequence joins TRBV27 and TRBJ1-2; 11 bases align to TRBD1. This CDR3 is built from 14 residues. V shed 5 bases, J shed 2 bases, and the junction held 1 base outside the gene matches. CDR1 and CDR2 (germline): MNHEY, SMNVEV (reference sequence). The CDR3 sequence: CASSRTGGNYGYTF. CDR3 nucleotides: TGTGCCAGCAGTCGGACAGGGGGCAACTATGGCTACACCTTC.

On this clone: The CDR3 carries no conserved terminal phenylalanine or tryptophan, so it likely arises from a read error. The V call is TRBV25-1, the J call TRBJ2-3, with 8 positions matching TRBD1. Germline CDR1 reads MGHDK; CDR2 reads SYGVNS. After removal of 4 bases from V and 6 bases from J, the junction contained 9 bases not matched to a gene. The CDR3 extends over 15 amino acids. The CDR3 region is CASSAPGTGSDTQYL. In DNA, the CDR3 is TGTGCCAGCAGTGCCCCCGGGACAGGTTCGGATACGCAGTATCTT.

This chain links TRBV9 with TRBJ1-2; no clear D. V lost 3 bases to trimming and J lost 1 base, with 7 bases between them. In germline, CDR1 is SGDLS, CDR2 YYNGEE. The CDR3 length is 13 residues. The chain's CDR3 is CASSANSNYGYTF. In nucleotides, the CDR3 is TGTGCCAGCAGCGCTAACAGTAACTATGGCTACACCTTC.

V and J are TRBV27 and TRBJ1-5, with 7 bases identical to TRBD1. V shed 6 bases and J 2 bases; nucleotides not matched to a gene: 1. Germline V gives CDR1 MNHEY, CDR2 SMNVEV (reference sequence). This CDR3 comprises 13 residues. As DNA, the CDR3 is TGTGCCAGCAGCGACAGGGGCAATCAGCCCCAGCATTTT. Encoded protein: CASSDRGNQPQHF.

The chain is built from TRBV11-2 and TRBJ2-2, with TRBD2 matching 11 bases. The CDR3 totals 15 residues. Germline assignment: CDR1 SGHAT and CDR2 FQNNGV. Trimming at V came to 3 bases and at J to 4 bases, leaving 1 base not matched to a gene. CDR3 residues: CASSFSGRATGELFF. CDR3 bases: TGTGCCAGCAGCTTTAGCGGGAGGGCCACCGGGGAGCTGTTTTTT.

The chain couples TRBV30 to TRBJ1-2, with D tentatively TRBD1 (6 bases). V lost 2 bases and J lost 4, with 14 bases in between. The CDR3 loop spans 14 amino acids. Looked up from germline, CDR1 is GTSNPN and CDR2 is SVGIG (reference sequence). The CDR3 reads CAWSRRGGGYGYTF. CDR3 coding DNA: TGTGCCTGGAGTAGGAGGGGAGGGGGCTATGGCTACACCTTC.

The rearrangement links TRBV19 to TRBJ2-4; 7 bases map to TRBD2. Germline V lookup: CDR1 LNHDA, CDR2 SQIVND (reference sequence). Losses at the gene ends were 4 bases for V and 3 bases for J; bases not matched to a gene: 6. The CDR3 length is 15 residues. The CDR3 bases are TGTGCCAGTAGTAAGCCAGGGACTAACAAAAACATTCAGTACTTC. Its translation is CASSKPGTNKNIQYF.

V usage is TRBV7-8 and J usage is TRBJ2-1, with 10 nucleotides matching TRBD2. V lost 3 bases and J lost 8; bases outside the gene matches: 4. The CDR3 is 14 amino acids. Germline CDR1 reads SGHVS; CDR2 reads FQNEAQ. The DNA of the CDR3 is TGTGCCAGCAGCTTGAGCGGGAGGGTGGATGAGCAGTTCTTC. Its protein product is CASSLSGRVDEQFF. Supplemented by reference TRBV7-8 and TRBJ2-1, the full variable domain reads GAGVSQSPRYKVAKRGQDVALRCDPISGHVSLFWYQQALGQGPEFLTYFQNEAQLDKSGLPSDRFFAERPEGSVSTLKIQRTQQEDSAVYLCASSLSGRVDEQFFGPGTRLTVL.

V gene TRBV25-1 combines with J gene TRBJ2-1; D not resolved. The ends were cut back, 3 bases at V and 2 bases at J, with 2 bases in the middle. The CDR3 has 12 amino acids. Germline CDR1 and CDR2: MGHDK and SYGVNS. The DNA of the CDR3 is TGTGCCAGCAGTGACACCTACAATGAGCAGTTCTTC. Protein product: CASSDTYNEQFF.

As for this clone: Sequence at one end of the junction differs from germline and may be a read error. This chain joins TRBV4-1 and TRBJ1-2; tentative D call: TRBD1 (5 bases). The CDR3 loop spans 13 amino acids. Germline V gene sequence: CDR1 MGHRA, CDR2 YSYEKL. CDR3 coding DNA: TGCGCCAGCAGCCAATCTTTAGGGGATGGCTACACCTTT. Translation: CASSQSLGDGYTF.

This chain connects TRBV19 to TRBJ2-1; D gene ambiguous. The germline CDR1 and CDR2 sequences are LNHDA and SQIVND (reference sequence). V dropped 8 bases and J dropped 5 bases, with 7 bases sitting between them. The CDR3 sequence is 11 residues long. CDR3 nucleotide sequence: TGTGCCAGTTCTATCGACAATGAGCAGTTCTTC. Translating gives CASSIDNEQFF. The variable domain in full, with the rest retrieved from reference TRBV19 and TRBJ2-1, is DGGITQSPKYLFRKEGQNVTLSCEQNLNHDAMYWYRQDPGQGLRLIYYSQIVNDFQKGDIAEGYSVSREKKESFPLTVTSAQKNPTAFYLCASSIDNEQFFGPGTRLTVL.

This sequence joins TRBV5-1 and TRBJ2-1; TRBD2 matches 10 bases. The CDR3 contains 16 residues. Per the germline V gene, CDR1 is SGHRS and CDR2 is YFSETQ. The V gene end was trimmed by 2 bases and the J gene end by 3 bases; junction bases not matched to a gene: 5. This CDR3 is CASSLSGRAYYNEQFF. In DNA, the CDR3 is TGCGCCAGCAGCTTAAGCGGGAGGGCCTACTACAATGAGCAGTTCTTC. The variable domain in full, completed from reference TRBV5-1 and TRBJ2-1, reads KAGVTQTPRYLIKTRGQQVTLSCSPISGHRSVSWYQQTPGQGLQFLFEYFSETQRNKGNFPGRFSGRQFSNSRSEMNVSTLELGDSALYLCASSLSGRAYYNEQFFGPGTRLTVL.

V is TRBV4-1 and J is TRBJ1-1; perhaps TRBD1 as D (6 bases). The germline V and J ends were trimmed by 0 bases and 8 bases, with 13 bases remaining between them. The CDR3 extends over 14 amino acids. Germline V lookup: CDR1 MGHRA, CDR2 YSYEKL. The CDR3 is CASSQETGTLEAFF. CDR3 DNA sequence: TGCGCCAGCAGCCAAGAAACCGGGACATTGGAAGCTTTCTTT.

The CDR3 is CASSWGGTGELFF. CDR3 nucleotide sequence: TGTGCCAGCAGCTGGGGGGGAACCGGGGAGCTGTTTTTT. J is TRBJ2-2 and V is TRBV7-9; TRBD2 matches at 7 bases. The germline CDR1 and CDR2 sequences are SEHNR and FQNEAQ (reference sequence). Trimming at V came to 4 bases and at J to 5 bases, leaving 1 base not matched to a gene. This CDR3 contains 13 residues.

The gene calls are TRBV29-1 and TRBJ1-1, with D possibly being TRBD1 (6 bases). The V gene lost 3 bases and the J gene lost 2 bases, with 13 bases spanning the gap. CDR3 length: 14 amino acids. Per the germline V gene, CDR1 is SQVTM and CDR2 is ANQGSEA. In DNA, the CDR3 is TGCAGCGTTGACCTATCAGGGGTAAACACTGAAGCTTTCTTT. It yields the protein CSVDLSGVNTEAFF.

Comment on this clone: The junction and the germline gene differ at one end; a read error may be behind it. The genes are TRBV7-2 and TRBJ2-1, with TRBD2 matching 7 bases. CDR3 length equals 16 residues. CDR1 and CDR2 from the germline V gene are SGHTA and FQGNSA. The CDR3 nucleotides read TGTGCCAGCAGGTCTCGAGCGGGAAACTCCGACAATGAGCAGTTCTTC. It translates to CASRSRAGNSDNEQFF.

The V call is TRBV6-5, the J call TRBJ2-3; 8 bases align to TRBD1. Unmatched junction bases numbered 4, after V lost 5 bases and J lost 3 bases. CDR1 MNHEY and CDR2 SVGAGI come from the germline V gene. The CDR3 has 14 amino acids. This CDR3 is CASSTGGGTDTQYF. The CDR3, as DNA: TGTGCCAGCAGTACAGGGGGAGGTACAGATACGCAGTATTTT.

This rearrangement joins TRBV5-6 to TRBJ2-3, with 10 bases identical to TRBD1. The trim removed 4 bases at V and 4 bases at J, leaving 3 bases unmatched. The CDR3 is 14 amino acids. Germline values: CDR1 SGHDT, CDR2 YYEEEE. The CDR3 spells CASSTGTGADTQYF. As DNA, the CDR3 is TGTGCCAGCAGCACGGGGACAGGGGCAGATACGCAGTATTTT.

V and J are TRBV6-5 and TRBJ2-1; 14 bases agree with TRBD2. V lost 7 bases and J lost 9; bases outside the gene matches: 8. The CDR3 is made up of 15 amino acids. Germline V gene data show CDR1 as MNHEY and CDR2 as SVGAGI. The CDR3 DNA reads TGTGCCAGCACAACGGGACTAGCGGGAGTAGGTGAGCAGTTCTTC. It encodes CASTTGLAGVGEQFF.

The chain has TRBV5-4 and TRBJ2-3; D unclear. CDR1 and CDR2 from the germline V gene are SGHNT and YYREEE (reference sequence). CDR3 length: 17 amino acids. Between the trimmed V and J ends, which lost 2 bases and 2 bases, there was a span of 18 bases. As DNA, the CDR3 is TGTGCCAGCAGCTTTTCTCCGGAGCGCCAGACCACAGATACGCAGTATTTT. Its protein product is CASSFSPERQTTDTQYF.

The chain is built from TRBV28 and TRBJ2-7, with a possible D match to TRBD1 (6 bases). CDR3 length: 15 residues. Trimming took 4 bases from V and 3 from J, leaving 16 bases between them. Germline V CDR1 and CDR2: MDHEN, SYDVKM. CDR3 bases: TGTGCCAGCAGTTCCCCGGGACAACCACGCTACGAGCAGTACTTC. It encodes CASSSPGQPRYEQYF.

The chain couples TRBV7-8 to TRBJ2-7; 11 nucleotides match TRBD2. Per the germline V gene, CDR1 is SGHVS and CDR2 is FQNEAQ. This CDR3 spans 16 amino acids. Trimming took 5 bases from V and 2 from J; bases not matched to a gene: 8. The CDR3 DNA is TGTGCCAGCAGCCCGAGACTAGCGGGGCCTACCTACGAGCAGTACTTC. Its protein is CASSPRLAGPTYEQYF.